The clone carrying this TCR beta chain was recorded a few times. Its antigen is not known. The library targeted TCRbeta and was prepared with unique molecular identifiers. MiXCR, run by TCRdb on the PCR reads, gives a single entry per CDR3 protein. Of about 980,000 distinct CDR3 sequences in the sample, roughly 29% were seen once. This record belongs to a study of T-cell reconstitution after alpha-beta-depleted transplantation in children. Overall study findings and caveats: Hyperexpanded clones declined; after one year, newly produced T cells mostly supplied diversity. From surviving recipient T cells and thymic progenitors came the high day-60 TCRbeta diversity observed in some patients. As was reported, about two months after transplant, alpha-beta T cells came from several hundred expanded graft clones.

The CDR3 loop spans 13 amino acids. V gave up 3 bases and J gave up 5 bases, with 9 bases separating them. This chain connects TRBV12-3 or TRBV12-4 to TRBJ2-3; no clear D. Sequenced here: PBMCs, mostly from graft donor cells, sampled 360 days after TCRalphabeta/CD19-depleted stem cell transplant. The receptor was isolated from a boy under two years old who had a stem cell transplant for SCID, so the T cells may come from the graft donor. The CDR3 DNA sequence: TGTGCCAGCAGTTTCGGCTGGGGAGATACGCAGTATTTT. Encoded protein: CASSFGWGDTQYF.